Listed below are T cell receptor beta chains from one sample, sequenced in a study of PD-L1 blockade in urothelial cancer. The table came from immunoSEQ multiplex PCR; TCRdb's copy has only in-frame clones and leaves some out. Seen here are roughly 63,000 clones, roughly four fifths observed once, and the top ten hold more than 5.5%. This specimen was PBMCs, taken around atezolizumab (anti-PD-L1) treatment. The origin of the receptors is a man aged 65 to 79 with urothelial cancer. Each CDR3 is given with its conserved first and last residue. Each record gives: V gene, D gene, clone size, J gene, CDR3 protein, CDR3 DNA. The D gene is left open where the match is weak. Rows may omit the clone size; those that give it use once, few, many or a size class.

V: TRBV19
D: TRBD1
size: .
J: TRBJ2-1
CDR3: CASSPTGDEQFF
DNA: TGTGCCAGTAGTCCCACAGGGGATGAGCAGTTCTTC

V: TRBV9
D: .
size: few
J: TRBJ2-1
CDR3: CASSANNEQFF
DNA: TGTGCCAGCAGCGCCAACAATGAGCAGTTCTTC

V: TRBV19
D: TRBD2
size: .
J: TRBJ2-7
CDR3: CASSIEAGGYEQYF
DNA: TGTGCCAGTAGTATAGAAGCGGGGGGCTACGAGCAGTACTTC

V: TRBV6-5
D: .
size: .
J: TRBJ1-2
CDR3: CAAGRGGRSYGYTF
DNA: TGTGCCGCAGGGAGGGGGGGCAGGTCCTATGGCTACACCTTC

V: TRBV7-3
D: TRBD2
size: once
J: TRBJ2-2
CDR3: CASSLLAGRNTGELFF
DNA: TGTGCCAGCAGCTTACTAGCGGGAAGGAACACCGGGGAGCTGTTTTTT

V: TRBV6-4
D: TRBD2
size: .
J: TRBJ2-7
CDR3: CASSDSILAGGGEQYF
DNA: TGTGCCAGCAGTGACTCGATTCTAGCGGGGGGTGGCGAGCAGTACTTC

V: TRBV18
D: TRBD1
size: .
J: TRBJ2-7
CDR3: CASSTGTGDEQYF
DNA: TGTGCCAGCTCAACCGGGACAGGGGACGAGCAGTACTTC

V: TRBV5-1
D: .
size: few
J: TRBJ1-4
CDR3: CASSLAGGSATNEKLFF
DNA: TGCGCCAGCAGCTTGGCTGGGGGCTCGGCAACTAATGAAAAACTGTTTTTT

V: TRBV6-6
D: TRBD1
size: few
J: TRBJ1-1
CDR3: CASRTGSANTEAFF
DNA: TGTGCCAGCAGGACAGGGTCGGCGAACACTGAAGCTTTCTTT

V: TRBV7-3
D: TRBD2
size: once
J: TRBJ2-2
CDR3: CASSLGLAGGTGELFF
DNA: TGTGCCAGCAGCTTGGGACTAGCGGGAGGAACCGGGGAGCTGTTTTTT

V: TRBV5-1
D: TRBD1
size: .
J: TRBJ2-1
CDR3: CASRNGTGGYEQFF
DNA: TGCGCCAGCCGGAACGGGACAGGGGGCTATGAGCAGTTCTTC

V: TRBV12-5
D: .
size: .
J: TRBJ1-2
CDR3: CASATGLNYGYTF
DNA: TGTGCTAGCGCCACAGGTTTAAACTATGGCTACACCTTC

V: TRBV7-9
D: .
size: .
J: TRBJ1-2
CDR3: CASSLAGGDGYTF
DNA: TGTGCCAGCAGCCTGGCGGGGGGTGATGGCTACACCTTC

V: TRBV6-5
D: .
size: .
J: TRBJ1-5
CDR3: CASSLRGSNQPQHF
DNA: TGTGCCAGCAGTTTAAGAGGCAGCAATCAGCCCCAGCATTTT

V: TRBV27
D: TRBD1
size: .
J: TRBJ2-2
CDR3: CASSSPGQGSTGELFF
DNA: TGTGCCAGCAGTTCTCCGGGACAGGGGTCCACCGGGGAGCTGTTTTTT

V: TRBV27
D: .
size: .
J: TRBJ1-1
CDR3: CASSPRGRYLTFF
DNA: TGTGCCAGCAGTCCCAGGGGCAGATACCTTACTTTCTTT

V: TRBV7-2
D: .
size: .
J: TRBJ1-2
CDR3: CASSPQGGGDYGYTF
DNA: TGTGCCAGCAGCCCCCAAGGAGGGGGGGACTATGGCTACACCTTC

V: TRBV5-1
D: .
size: once
J: TRBJ1-1
CDR3: CASSLGAGAAEAFF
DNA: TGCGCCAGCAGCTTGGGGGCAGGGGCGGCTGAAGCTTTCTTT

V: TRBV7-9
D: TRBD2
size: .
J: TRBJ2-5
CDR3: CASVLSGGAGETQYF
DNA: TGTGCCAGCGTCCTGAGCGGGGGGGCGGGAGAGACCCAGTACTTC

V: TRBV29-1
D: TRBD1
size: few
J: TRBJ2-7
CDR3: CSVDRGQGDNEQYF
DNA: TGCAGCGTTGATCGCGGACAGGGGGACAACGAGCAGTACTTC

V: TRBV4-1
D: .
size: once
J: TRBJ1-2
CDR3: CASSQDGRVRGYGYTF
DNA: TGCGCCAGCAGCCAAGATGGCAGGGTGCGGGGCTATGGCTACACCTTC

V: TRBV7-8
D: TRBD1
size: .
J: TRBJ2-2
CDR3: CASSLRGLAGELFF
DNA: TGTGCCAGCAGCCTCAGGGGGCTCGCCGGGGAGCTGTTTTTT

V: TRBV4-1
D: TRBD1
size: few
J: TRBJ2-7
CDR3: CASSQRQGAEYEQYF
DNA: TGCGCCAGCAGCCAGAGACAGGGGGCTGAATACGAGCAGTACTTC

V: TRBV7-9
D: TRBD2
size: .
J: TRBJ2-7
CDR3: CASSPGLAGGAYEQYF
DNA: TGTGCCAGCAGCCCAGGACTAGCGGGGGGTGCCTACGAGCAGTACTTC

V: TRBV5-5
D: .
size: .
J: TRBJ1-1
CDR3: CASSFSGGGGTEAFF
DNA: TGTGCCAGCAGCTTCAGTGGGGGGGGTGGAACTGAAGCTTTCTTT

V: TRBV7-9
D: TRBD1
size: .
J: TRBJ2-7
CDR3: CASSSGQGIHEQYF
DNA: TGTGCCAGCAGCTCCGGACAGGGTATCCACGAGCAGTACTTC

V: TRBV7-9
D: .
size: .
J: TRBJ1-4
CDR3: CASSFTGLDEKLFF
DNA: TGTGCCAGCAGCTTTACAGGGTTGGATGAAAAACTGTTTTTT

V: TRBV7-2
D: .
size: .
J: TRBJ2-5
CDR3: CASSPETDSKETQYF
DNA: TGTGCCAGCAGCCCAGAGACCGACAGTAAAGAGACCCAGTACTTC

V: TRBV18
D: TRBD2
size: few
J: TRBJ2-1
CDR3: CASSPTIPGLAGGEQFF
DNA: TGTGCCAGCTCACCGACTATTCCGGGACTAGCGGGAGGTGAGCAGTTCTTC

V: TRBV7-2
D: .
size: .
J: TRBJ2-3
CDR3: CASEIRGTDTQYF
DNA: TGTGCCAGCGAGATCAGGGGCACAGATACGCAGTATTTT

V: TRBV4-3
D: .
size: .
J: TRBJ2-5
CDR3: CASSQDLPGETQYF
DNA: TGCGCCAGCAGCCAAGATCTCCCAGGGGAGACCCAGTACTTC

V: TRBV5-4
D: TRBD2
size: .
J: TRBJ2-7
CDR3: CASSLGLAGSTYEQYF
DNA: TGTGCCAGCAGCTTGGGACTAGCGGGGTCGACCTACGAGCAGTACTTC

V: TRBV4-2
D: TRBD2
size: .
J: TRBJ2-3
CDR3: CASSQDLAGDDTQYF
DNA: TGTGCCAGCAGCCAAGATCTAGCGGGAGATGATACGCAGTATTTT

V: TRBV18
D: TRBD2
size: .
J: TRBJ2-7
CDR3: CASSPRGGEQYF
DNA: TGTGCCAGCTCACCACGCGGGGGGGAGCAGTACTTC

V: TRBV10-2
D: .
size: few
J: TRBJ2-2
CDR3: CASGLGRGLNTGELFF
DNA: TGCGCCAGCGGTTTGGGGCGGGGGCTAAACACCGGGGAGCTGTTTTTT

V: TRBV7-2
D: TRBD1
size: .
J: TRBJ1-5
CDR3: CASSLTGGQPQHF
DNA: TGTGCCAGCAGCTTGACAGGGGGTCAGCCCCAGCATTTT

V: TRBV9
D: TRBD1
size: .
J: TRBJ1-5
CDR3: CASSVGGDRGPQHF
DNA: TGTGCCAGCAGCGTAGGAGGAGACAGGGGGCCCCAGCATTTT

V: TRBV30
D: TRBD2
size: .
J: TRBJ2-5
CDR3: CAWSPNLGAGGQETQYF
DNA: TGTGCCTGGAGTCCAAACCTGGGAGCGGGAGGACAAGAGACCCAGTACTTC